This TCR beta chain was identified during a study of neurological immune-mediated disorders. By its share, this clonotype is medium-sized. MiXCR, run by TCRdb on the 5' RACE reads, gives a single entry per CDR3 protein. The sample lists 20,000 to 30,000 distinct CDR3 sequences; around 15% were seen once. Sequencing was performed on PBMCs. This clonotype was obtained from a woman between 40 and 55 years old with HTLV-1-associated myelopathy (HAM/TSP).

CDR3 in amino acids: CASSLVGRGTEAFF. In nucleotides, the CDR3 is TGTGCCAGCAGCTTAGTGGGTAGAGGCACTGAAGCTTTCTTT. The gene calls are TRBV7-8 and TRBJ1-1; no reliable D call. The CDR3 totals 14 residues. The V end was cut by 1 base, the J end by 4 bases, with 10 bases between. Germline CDR1 and CDR2: SGHVS and FQNEAQ.